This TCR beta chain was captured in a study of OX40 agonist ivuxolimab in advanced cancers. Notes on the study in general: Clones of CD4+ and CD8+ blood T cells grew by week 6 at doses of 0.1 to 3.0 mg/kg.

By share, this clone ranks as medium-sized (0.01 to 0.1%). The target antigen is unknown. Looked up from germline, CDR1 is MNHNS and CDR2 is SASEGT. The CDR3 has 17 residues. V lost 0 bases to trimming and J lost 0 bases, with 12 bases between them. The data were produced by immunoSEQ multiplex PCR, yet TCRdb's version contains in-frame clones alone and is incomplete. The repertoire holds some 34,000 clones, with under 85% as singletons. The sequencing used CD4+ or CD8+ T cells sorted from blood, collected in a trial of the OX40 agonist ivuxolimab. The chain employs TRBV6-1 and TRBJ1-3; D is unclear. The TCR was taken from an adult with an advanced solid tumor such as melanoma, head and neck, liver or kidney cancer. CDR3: CASSEARPASSGNTIYF. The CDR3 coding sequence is TGTGCCAGCAGTGAAGCGCGTCCAGCCAGCTCTGGAAACACCATATATTTT.